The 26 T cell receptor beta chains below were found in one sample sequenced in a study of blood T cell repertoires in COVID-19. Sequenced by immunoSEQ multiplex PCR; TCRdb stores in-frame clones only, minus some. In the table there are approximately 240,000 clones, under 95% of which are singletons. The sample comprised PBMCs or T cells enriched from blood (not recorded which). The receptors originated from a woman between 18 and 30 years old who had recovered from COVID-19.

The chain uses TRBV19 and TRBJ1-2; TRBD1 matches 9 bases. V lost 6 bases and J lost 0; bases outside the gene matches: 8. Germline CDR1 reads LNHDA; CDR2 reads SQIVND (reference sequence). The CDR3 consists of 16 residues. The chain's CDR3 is CASSLTWTGANYGYTF. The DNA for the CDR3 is TGTGCCAGTAGCTTGACCTGGACAGGGGCTAACTATGGCTACACCTTC.

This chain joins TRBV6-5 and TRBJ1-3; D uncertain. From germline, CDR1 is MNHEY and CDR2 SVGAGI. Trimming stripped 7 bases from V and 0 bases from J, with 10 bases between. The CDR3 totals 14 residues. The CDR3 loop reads CASTERSSGNTIYF. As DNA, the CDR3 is TGTGCCAGCACCGAGCGTTCCTCTGGAAACACCATATATTTT.

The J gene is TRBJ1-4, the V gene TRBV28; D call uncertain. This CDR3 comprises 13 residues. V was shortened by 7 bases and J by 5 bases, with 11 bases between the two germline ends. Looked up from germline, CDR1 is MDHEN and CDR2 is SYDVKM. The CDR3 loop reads CASISSPNEKLFF. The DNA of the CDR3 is TGTGCCAGCATTAGCTCCCCAAATGAAAAACTGTTTTTT.

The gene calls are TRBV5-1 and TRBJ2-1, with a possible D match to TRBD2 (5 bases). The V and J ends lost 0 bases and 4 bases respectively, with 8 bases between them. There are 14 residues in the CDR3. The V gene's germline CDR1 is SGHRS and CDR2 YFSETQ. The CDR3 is CASSLGGEYNEQFF. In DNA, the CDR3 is TGCGCCAGCAGCTTGGGGGGAGAATACAATGAGCAGTTCTTC.

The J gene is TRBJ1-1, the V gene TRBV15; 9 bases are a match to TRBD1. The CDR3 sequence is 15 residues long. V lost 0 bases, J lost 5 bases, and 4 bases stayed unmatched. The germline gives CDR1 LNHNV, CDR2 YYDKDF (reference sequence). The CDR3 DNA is TGTGCCACCAGCAGAGAAGGACAGGGGAGAACTGAAGCTTTCTTT. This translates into CATSREGQGRTEAFF.

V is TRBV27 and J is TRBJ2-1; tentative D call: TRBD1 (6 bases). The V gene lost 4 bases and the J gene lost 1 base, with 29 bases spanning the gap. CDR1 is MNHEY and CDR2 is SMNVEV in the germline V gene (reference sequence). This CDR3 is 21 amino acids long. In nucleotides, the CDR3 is TGTGCCAGCAGTTCGAGTGGCAGGGGCTATAGGGCTCTGGGGTCCTACAATGAGCAGTTCTTC. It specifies CASSSSGRGYRALGSYNEQFF.

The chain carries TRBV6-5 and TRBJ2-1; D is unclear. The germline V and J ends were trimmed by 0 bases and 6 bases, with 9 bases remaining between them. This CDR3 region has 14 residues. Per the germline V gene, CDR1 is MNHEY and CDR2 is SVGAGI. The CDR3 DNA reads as TGTGCCAGCAGTTACTCGGGCTCCCCCAATGAGCAGTTCTTC. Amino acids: CASSYSGSPNEQFF.

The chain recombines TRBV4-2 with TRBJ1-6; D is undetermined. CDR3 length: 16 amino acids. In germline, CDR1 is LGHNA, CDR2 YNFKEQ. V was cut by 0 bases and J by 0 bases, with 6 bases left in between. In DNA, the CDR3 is TGTGCCAGCAGCCAAGATCCAGACTCCTATAATTCACCCCTCCACTTT. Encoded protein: CASSQDPDSYNSPLHF.

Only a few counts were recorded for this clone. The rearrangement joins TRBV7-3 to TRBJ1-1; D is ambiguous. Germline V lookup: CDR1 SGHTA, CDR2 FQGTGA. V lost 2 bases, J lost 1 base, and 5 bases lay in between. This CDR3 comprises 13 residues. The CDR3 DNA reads TGTGCCAGCAGCTTAGGGCGGAACACTGAAGCTTTCTTT. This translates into CASSLGRNTEAFF.

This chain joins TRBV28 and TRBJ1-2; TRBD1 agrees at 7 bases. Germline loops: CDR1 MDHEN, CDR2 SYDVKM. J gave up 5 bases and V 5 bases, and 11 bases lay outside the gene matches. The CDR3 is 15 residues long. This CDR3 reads CASSQTGVVLYGYTF. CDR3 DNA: TGTGCCAGCAGTCAAACAGGGGTGGTTTTATATGGCTACACCTTC.

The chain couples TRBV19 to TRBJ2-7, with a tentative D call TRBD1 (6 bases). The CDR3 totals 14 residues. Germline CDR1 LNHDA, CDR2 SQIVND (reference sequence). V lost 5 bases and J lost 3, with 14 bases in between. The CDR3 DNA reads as TGTGCCAGTAGTCGACGGGACATCCTCTACGAGCAGTACTTC. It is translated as CASSRRDILYEQYF.

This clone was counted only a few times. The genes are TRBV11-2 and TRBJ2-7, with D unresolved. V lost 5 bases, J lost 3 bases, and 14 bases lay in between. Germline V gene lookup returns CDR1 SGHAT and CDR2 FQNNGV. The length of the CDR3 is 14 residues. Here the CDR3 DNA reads TGTGCCAGCAGCCCCACGGGTTTGGGCTACGAGCAGTACTTC. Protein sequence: CASSPTGLGYEQYF.

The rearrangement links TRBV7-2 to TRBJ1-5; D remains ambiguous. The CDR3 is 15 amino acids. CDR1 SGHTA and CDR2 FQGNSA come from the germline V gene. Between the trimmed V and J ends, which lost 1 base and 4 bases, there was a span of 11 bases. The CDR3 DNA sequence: TGTGCCAGCAGCTTAGTTGGCTTTCAAAATCAGCCCCAGCATTTT. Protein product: CASSLVGFQNQPQHF.

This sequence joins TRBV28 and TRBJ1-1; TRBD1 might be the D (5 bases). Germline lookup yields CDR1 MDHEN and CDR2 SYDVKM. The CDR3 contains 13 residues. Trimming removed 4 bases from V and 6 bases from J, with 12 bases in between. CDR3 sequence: CASSSRQTPEAFF. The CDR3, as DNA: TGTGCCAGCAGTTCGAGACAGACGCCTGAAGCTTTCTTT.

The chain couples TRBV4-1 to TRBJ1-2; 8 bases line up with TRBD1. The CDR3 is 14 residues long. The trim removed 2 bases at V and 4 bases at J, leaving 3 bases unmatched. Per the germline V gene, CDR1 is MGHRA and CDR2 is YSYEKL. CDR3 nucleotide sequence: TGCGCCAGCAGCCAACGTCAGGGGGCCTATGGCTACACCTTC. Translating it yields CASSQRQGAYGYTF.

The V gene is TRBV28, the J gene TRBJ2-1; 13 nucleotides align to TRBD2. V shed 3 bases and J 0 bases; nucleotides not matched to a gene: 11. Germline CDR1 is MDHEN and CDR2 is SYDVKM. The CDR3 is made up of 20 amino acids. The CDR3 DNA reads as TGTGCCAGCAGTTTTGGGACTAGCGGGAACACGTTCGCCTCCTACAATGAGCAGTTCTTC. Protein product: CASSFGTSGNTFASYNEQFF.

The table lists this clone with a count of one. The DNA for the CDR3 is TGTGCCAGCTCACCCCGCGCAATCCAAGAGACCCAGTACTTC. Translation: CASSPRAIQETQYF. The chain uses TRBV2 and TRBJ2-5; no definite D call. The ends were cut back, 8 bases at V and 1 base at J, with 14 bases in the middle. The CDR3 length is 14 residues. Germline V lookup: CDR1 SNHLY, CDR2 FYNNEI.

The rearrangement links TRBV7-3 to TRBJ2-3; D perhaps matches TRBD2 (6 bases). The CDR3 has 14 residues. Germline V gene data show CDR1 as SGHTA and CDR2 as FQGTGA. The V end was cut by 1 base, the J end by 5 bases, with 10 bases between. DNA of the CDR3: TGTGCCAGCAGCTTAATCGCCGGGGGAGATACGCAGTATTTT. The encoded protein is CASSLIAGGDTQYF. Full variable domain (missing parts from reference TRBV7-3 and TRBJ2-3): GAGVSQTPSNKVTEKGKYVELRCDPISGHTALYWYRQSLGQGPEFLIYFQGTGAADDSGLPNDRFFAVRPEGSVSTLKIQRTERGDSAVYLCASSLIAGGDTQYFGPGTRLTVL.

This chain's CDR3 is CASNRGTSGDIQYF. For the CDR3, the DNA is TGCGCCAGCAACCGAGGGACTAGCGGGGACATTCAGTACTTC. The gene calls are TRBV5-1 and TRBJ2-4, with 13 bases lining up with TRBD2. Germline values: CDR1 SGHRS, CDR2 YFSETQ. The CDR3 totals 14 residues. The V and J ends lost 6 bases and 8 bases, in that order; junction bases with no gene match: 5.

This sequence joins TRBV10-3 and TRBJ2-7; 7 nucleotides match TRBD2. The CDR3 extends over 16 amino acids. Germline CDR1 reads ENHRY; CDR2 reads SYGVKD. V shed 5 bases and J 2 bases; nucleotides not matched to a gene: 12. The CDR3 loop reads CAISSLAAGDPYEQYF. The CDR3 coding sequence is TGTGCCATCAGTTCTCTAGCGGCGGGGGATCCCTACGAGCAGTACTTC.

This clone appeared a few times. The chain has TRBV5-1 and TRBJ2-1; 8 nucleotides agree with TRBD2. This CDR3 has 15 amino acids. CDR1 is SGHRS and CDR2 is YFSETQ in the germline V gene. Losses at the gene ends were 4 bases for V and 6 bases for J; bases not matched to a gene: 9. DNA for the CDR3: TGCGCCAGCAGCATCGGGGGGGTCATTACCAATGAGCAGTTCTTC. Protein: CASSIGGVITNEQFF. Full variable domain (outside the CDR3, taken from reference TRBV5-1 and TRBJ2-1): KAGVTQTPRYLIKTRGQQVTLSCSPISGHRSVSWYQQTPGQGLQFLFEYFSETQRNKGNFPGRFSGRQFSNSRSEMNVSTLELGDSALYLCASSIGGVITNEQFFGPGTRLTVL.

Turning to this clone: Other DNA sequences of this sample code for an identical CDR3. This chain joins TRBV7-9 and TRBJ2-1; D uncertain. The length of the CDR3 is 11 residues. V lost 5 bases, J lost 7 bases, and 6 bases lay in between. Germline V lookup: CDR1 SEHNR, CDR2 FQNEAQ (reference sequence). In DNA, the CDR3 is TGTGCCAGCAGCCTACGAAATGAGCAGTTCTTC. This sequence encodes CASSLRNEQFF.

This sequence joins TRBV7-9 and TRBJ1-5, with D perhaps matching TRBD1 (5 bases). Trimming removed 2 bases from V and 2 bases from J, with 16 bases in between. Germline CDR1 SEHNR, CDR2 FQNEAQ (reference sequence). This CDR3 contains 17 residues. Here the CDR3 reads CASSLWLGGDGNQPQHF. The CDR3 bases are TGTGCCAGCAGCTTATGGTTGGGAGGGGACGGCAATCAGCCCCAGCATTTT.

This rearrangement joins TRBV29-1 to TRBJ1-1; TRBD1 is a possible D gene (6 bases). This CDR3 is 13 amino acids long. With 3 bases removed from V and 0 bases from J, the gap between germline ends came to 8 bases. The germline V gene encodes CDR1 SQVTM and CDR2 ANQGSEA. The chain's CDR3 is CSVDGQMNTEAFF. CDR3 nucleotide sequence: TGCAGCGTTGATGGACAGATGAACACTGAAGCTTTCTTT.

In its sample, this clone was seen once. The CDR3 here is CASGLRVYEQYF. CDR3 in DNA: TGTGCCAGCGGTCTCAGGGTCTACGAGCAGTACTTC. The chain recombines TRBV12-3 or TRBV12-4 with TRBJ2-7, with D maybe TRBD1 (5 bases). V was cut by 8 bases and J by 3 bases, with 11 bases left in between. The CDR3 has 12 amino acids.

The CDR3 loop reads CATSDYNYGYTF. In DNA, the CDR3 is TGTGCCACCAGTGACTATAACTATGGCTACACCTTC. This sequence joins TRBV24-1 and TRBJ1-2; D unresolved. There are 12 residues in the CDR3. Deletions cut 4 bases from V and 1 base from J, with 3 bases between. Germline V gene lookup returns CDR1 KGHDR and CDR2 SFDVKD.